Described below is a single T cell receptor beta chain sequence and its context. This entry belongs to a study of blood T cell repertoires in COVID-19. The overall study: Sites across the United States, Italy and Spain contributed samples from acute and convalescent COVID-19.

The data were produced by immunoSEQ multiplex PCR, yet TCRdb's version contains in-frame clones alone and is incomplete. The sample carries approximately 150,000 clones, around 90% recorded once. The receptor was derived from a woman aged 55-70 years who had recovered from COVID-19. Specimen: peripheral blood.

The CDR3 DNA follows: TGTGCCAGCAGCCAACAGGGTTGGAACGAGCAGTACTTC. Amino acids: CASSQQGWNEQYF. V is TRBV27 and J is TRBJ2-7; TRBD1 might be the D (6 bases). Germline V gives CDR1 MNHEY, CDR2 SMNVEV (reference sequence). Trimming stripped 6 bases from V and 5 bases from J, with 14 bases between. CDR3 length: 13 residues.